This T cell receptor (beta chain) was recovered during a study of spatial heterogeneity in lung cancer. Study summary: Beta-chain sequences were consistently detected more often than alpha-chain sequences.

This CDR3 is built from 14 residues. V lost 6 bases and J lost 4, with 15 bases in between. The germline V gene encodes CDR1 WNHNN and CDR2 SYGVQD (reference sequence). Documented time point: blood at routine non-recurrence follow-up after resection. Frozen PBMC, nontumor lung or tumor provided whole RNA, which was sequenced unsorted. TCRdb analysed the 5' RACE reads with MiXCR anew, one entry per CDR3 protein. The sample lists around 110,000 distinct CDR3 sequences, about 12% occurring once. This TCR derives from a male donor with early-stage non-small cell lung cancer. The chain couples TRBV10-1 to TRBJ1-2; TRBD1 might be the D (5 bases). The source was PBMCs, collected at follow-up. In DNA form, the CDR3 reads TGCGCCAGCAGGAAACCGGGAGGGACCTATGGCTACACCTTC. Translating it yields CASRKPGGTYGYTF.